Following are 32 T cell receptor beta chains from one sample sequenced in a study of blood T cell repertoires in COVID-19 (dated by TCRdb to the early 2020s). Library preparation employed the immunoSEQ multiplex PCR assay. Imported from immuneACCESS, the table was reduced by TCRdb to in-frame sequences with V and J called. These copies leave out some clones; in studies compared against another copy, an unresolved V gene accounts for under half, and the cause of the remainder is not known. This sample comprises approximately 350,000 clones, 83% of them detected only once. The biggest ten clones account for approximately 5% of the sample. The sample consisted of PBMCs or T cells enriched from blood (not recorded which). Receptor source: a woman between 50 and 59 years old who had recovered from COVID-19.

CDR3 in DNA: TGTGCCAGCTCACCACCACAGGGAGTCTCTGGCTACACCTTC. It translates to CASSPPQGVSGYTF. The V gene is TRBV18, the J gene TRBJ1-2; D is possibly TRBD1 (6 bases). There are 14 residues in the CDR3. V dropped 0 bases and J dropped 7 bases, with 12 bases sitting between them. Germline V lookup: CDR1 KGHSH, CDR2 LQKENI.

This chain uses TRBV15 with TRBJ1-4, with a weak D call TRBD1 (5 bases). The germline gives CDR1 LNHNV, CDR2 YYDKDF (reference sequence). V lost 1 base to trimming and J lost 0 bases, with 18 bases between them. The CDR3 length is 19 residues. In DNA form, the CDR3 reads TGTGCCACCAGCAGAGCGCGGGGACGACTGACTGCAACTAATGAAAAACTGTTTTTT. Translating gives CATSRARGRLTATNEKLFF.

The V gene is TRBV12-5, the J gene TRBJ2-2; D possibly corresponds to TRBD2 (6 bases). From germline, CDR1 is LGHNT and CDR2 FRNRAP. The CDR3 length is 14 residues. V was trimmed by 8 bases and J by 1 base, leaving 11 bases between them. Here the CDR3 reads CASRRRENTGELFF. As DNA, the CDR3 is TGTGCTAGTCGCCGGCGGGAGAACACCGGGGAGCTGTTTTTT.

The chain combines TRBV5-5 with TRBJ2-1, with D perhaps TRBD2 (6 bases). The CDR3 totals 15 residues. Trimming removed 4 bases at V and 0 bases at J, with 11 bases between. Germline CDR1 reads SGHKS; CDR2 reads YYEKEE (reference sequence). In nucleotides, the CDR3 is TGTGCCAGCAGCCTGGACGGGAGCTCCTACAATGAGCAGTTCTTC. Translating gives CASSLDGSSYNEQFF.

This clone has just a few counts. The chain carries TRBV11-2 and TRBJ1-2, with D possibly being TRBD1 (5 bases). Germline CDR1 reads SGHAT; CDR2 reads FQNNGV. This CDR3 region has 15 residues. Trimming removed 5 bases at V and 7 bases at J, with 20 bases between. CDR3: CASSLTNRWVGGYTF. The CDR3 DNA reads as TGTGCCAGCAGCCTAACCAACAGGTGGGTGGGTGGCTACACCTTC.

The J gene is TRBJ2-2, the V gene TRBV7-8; perhaps TRBD1 as D (6 bases). This CDR3 contains 16 residues. From germline, CDR1 is SGHVS and CDR2 FQNEAQ. V was cut by 7 bases and J by 0 bases, with 15 bases left in between. CDR3 residues: CASILAWTANTGELFF. DNA for the CDR3: TGTGCCAGCATCCTCGCCTGGACAGCGAACACCGGGGAGCTGTTTTTT.

The rearrangement uses TRBV7-6 and TRBJ2-6; TRBD1 matches 7 bases. Germline V gene lookup returns CDR1 SGHVS and CDR2 FNYEAQ. The CDR3 is made up of 17 amino acids. With 5 bases clipped from V and 3 bases from J, the junction kept 10 bases outside the gene matches. The CDR3 DNA reads TGTGCCAGCAGCCATCTCACTACAGGGGTTGGGGCCAACGTCCTGACTTTC. It translates to CASSHLTTGVGANVLTF.

This chain links TRBV21-1 with TRBJ2-3; the listed D gene, TRBD2, was not tested against the DNA. TRBV21-1 counts as a pseudogene. There are 15 residues in the CDR3. The CDR3 DNA sequence: TGTGCCAGCATCAGCGGGAGGGCCTTTTTCGATACGCAGTATTTT. It translates to CASISGRAFFDTQYF.

This chain connects TRBV4-2 to TRBJ2-1, with 12 bases that match TRBD2. The V segment lost 2 bases and the J segment 4 bases; nucleotides outside the gene matches: 0. Per germline, CDR1 LGHNA and CDR2 YNFKEQ. The CDR3 consists of 15 residues. The CDR3 region has the DNA TGTGCCAGCAGCCAAACTAGCGGGGGGTACAATGAGCAGTTCTTC. Translating gives CASSQTSGGYNEQFF.

The chain carries TRBV27 and TRBJ2-7; 7 bases agree with TRBD1. The CDR3 runs to 13 residues. V was clipped by 5 bases and J by 2 bases; unmatched bases: 3. Germline assignment: CDR1 MNHEY and CDR2 SMNVEV (reference sequence). The CDR3 loop reads CASSQGTAYEQYF. The CDR3 bases are TGTGCCAGCAGTCAAGGGACAGCCTACGAGCAGTACTTC.

The chain links TRBV6-5 to TRBJ2-2; D perhaps matches TRBD1 (7 bases). With 7 bases removed from V and 13 bases from J, the gap between germline ends came to 25 bases. The CDR3 runs 15 residues. Germline values: CDR1 MNHEY, CDR2 SVGAGI. Here the CDR3 DNA reads TGTGCCAGCAACCTGGGACAGATAAACCTAGCGTGGCTGTTTTTT. This sequence encodes CASNLGQINLAWLFF.

V gene TRBV5-8 combines with J gene TRBJ1-4, with TRBD1 matching 8 bases. Germline V gene data show CDR1 as SGHTS and CDR2 as YDEGEE. The length of the CDR3 is 13 residues. Trimming took 10 bases from V and 7 from J; bases not matched to a gene: 9. The CDR3 bases are TGTGCCCAGGGTACAGGGGGAGCTGAAAAACTGTTTTTT. Protein: CAQGTGGAEKLFF. The variable domain in full, completed from reference TRBV5-8 and TRBJ1-4, reads EAGVTQSPTHLIKTRGQQATLRCSPISGHTSVYWYQQALGLGLQFLLWYDEGEERNRGNFPPRFSGRQFPNYSSELNVNALELEDSALYLCAQGTGGAEKLFFGSGTQLSVL.

The chain is built from TRBV9 and TRBJ2-2, with 7 bases that match TRBD1. Germline V gene lookup returns CDR1 SGDLS and CDR2 YYNGEE. V trimming: 4 bases; J trimming: 2 bases; junction bases outside the gene matches: 5. The CDR3 is 15 amino acids. The CDR3, as DNA: TGTGCCAGCAGCAAACAGGGGCTAAACACCGGGGAGCTGTTTTTT. It codes for CASSKQGLNTGELFF.

The V and J genes are TRBV6-5 and TRBJ1-5; no clear D gene. The CDR3 covers 14 residues. Trimming took 4 bases from V and 0 from J, leaving 7 bases between them. Germline V gene data show CDR1 as MNHEY and CDR2 as SVGAGI. The CDR3 DNA reads as TGTGCCAGCAGTTTCTCCTCTAGCAATCAGCCCCAGCATTTT. Amino acid sequence: CASSFSSSNQPQHF.

This clone was recorded only once. V and J are TRBV6-5 and TRBJ1-1; the D is unclear. CDR1 and CDR2 from the germline V gene are MNHEY and SVGAGI. This CDR3 is 14 amino acids long. The V end lost 4 bases, the J end lost 1 base, and 10 bases lay between the germline ends. Here the CDR3 reads CASSFRRGNTEAFF. Written as DNA, the CDR3 is TGTGCCAGCAGTTTCCGCCGGGGGAACACTGAAGCTTTCTTT.

This chain links TRBV7-3 with TRBJ2-3; 7 bases agree with TRBD2. Germline values: CDR1 SGHTA, CDR2 FQGTGA. The J segment lost 8 bases and the V segment lost 1 base, leaving 6 bases of the junction unmatched. The CDR3 contains 14 residues. CDR3: CASSLNGGKGTQYF. In nucleotides, the CDR3 is TGTGCCAGCAGCTTAAACGGGGGGAAGGGTACGCAGTATTTT.

V gene TRBV5-1 combines with J gene TRBJ2-1; 7 nucleotides line up with TRBD1. CDR1 is SGHRS, CDR2 YFSETQ, per germline. V gave up 4 bases and J gave up 5 bases; unmatched junction bases: 6. CDR3 length: 14 residues. The CDR3 DNA follows: TGCGCCAGCAGCCCGGACAGGAGCGACAATGAGCAGTTCTTC. Amino acids: CASSPDRSDNEQFF. The full variable domain, rest sourced from reference TRBV5-1 and TRBJ2-1, is KAGVTQTPRYLIKTRGQQVTLSCSPISGHRSVSWYQQTPGQGLQFLFEYFSETQRNKGNFPGRFSGRQFSNSRSEMNVSTLELGDSALYLCASSPDRSDNEQFFGPGTRLTVL.

The chain combines TRBV18 with TRBJ1-1; the D is unclear. The V gene's germline CDR1 is KGHSH and CDR2 LQKENI. The CDR3 is made up of 15 amino acids. V lost 3 bases and J 3 bases, leaving 14 bases between the germline ends. For the CDR3, the DNA is TGTGCCAGCTCACCGACACCCGAAGCCTACACTGAAGCTTTCTTT. Amino acid sequence: CASSPTPEAYTEAFF.

The chain has TRBV6-5 and TRBJ1-1; TRBD1 aligns across 10 bases. Germline trimming cut 2 bases from V and 0 bases from J; bases unmatched to any gene: 3. The CDR3 has 16 residues. Germline V gives CDR1 MNHEY, CDR2 SVGAGI. CDR3 sequence (DNA): TGTGCCAGCAGTTACCCGACAGGGGGCTTGAACACTGAAGCTTTCTTT. Translated, it gives CASSYPTGGLNTEAFF.

The V call is TRBV3-1 (or the pseudogene TRBV3-2), the J call TRBJ1-1; no clear D. Germline V gene lookup returns CDR1 LGHDT and CDR2 YNNKEL (reference sequence). V lost 4 bases to trimming and J lost 0 bases, with 9 bases between them. CDR3 length equals 14 residues. CDR3 residues: CASSRPRMNTEAFF. The CDR3 DNA reads as TGTGCCAGCAGCCGGCCCAGGATGAACACTGAAGCTTTCTTT.

Here the CDR3 DNA reads TGTGCCAGCAGATTGACAGGGGATACCTATGGCTACACCTTC. This codes for CASRLTGDTYGYTF. The chain recombines TRBV6-6 with TRBJ1-2; the match to TRBD1 covers 8 bases. Germline CDR1 and CDR2: MNHNY and SVGAGI (reference sequence). The CDR3 extends over 14 amino acids. Unmatched junction bases numbered 7, after V lost 6 bases and J lost 4 bases.

V usage is TRBV5-1 and J usage is TRBJ1-1, with D perhaps TRBD1 (5 bases). V was pared by 0 bases and J by 0 bases, with 6 bases between. The CDR3 totals 14 residues. Germline V gene lookup returns CDR1 SGHRS and CDR2 YFSETQ. CDR3 amino acids: CASSLGDLNTEAFF. The CDR3 DNA is TGCGCCAGCAGCTTGGGGGACTTGAACACTGAAGCTTTCTTT.

This chain uses TRBV19 with TRBJ1-1; a possible D gene is TRBD1 (6 bases). The CDR3 is made up of 17 amino acids. Germline V gives CDR1 LNHDA, CDR2 SQIVND (reference sequence). V gave up 5 bases and J gave up 0 bases, with 19 bases separating them. CDR3 sequence reads: CASSAEDSGAMNTEAFF. The CDR3 DNA is TGTGCCAGTAGTGCCGAAGACTCAGGGGCGATGAACACTGAAGCTTTCTTT.

The V call is TRBV11-3, the J call TRBJ1-2; D is uncertain. The CDR3 is 15 residues long. V was pared by 5 bases and J by 2 bases, with 15 bases between. Germline CDR1 is SGHNT and CDR2 is YENEEA. DNA for the CDR3: TGTGCCAGCAGCAAAACCTCAAGACTCAACTATGGCTACACCTTC. Amino acid sequence: CASSKTSRLNYGYTF.

The chain joins TRBV6-5 to TRBJ2-2; 10 bases agree with TRBD1. V shed 5 bases, J shed 6 bases, and the junction held 3 bases outside the gene matches. The CDR3 is 14 amino acids. Germline V gene data show CDR1 as MNHEY and CDR2 as SVGAGI. The CDR3 nucleotides are TGTGCCAGCAGTCCGACAGGGGGCTCCGGGGAGCTGTTTTTT. This translates into CASSPTGGSGELFF.

The chain's CDR3 is CSASQRGSSYNEQFF. As DNA, the CDR3 is TGCAGTGCTAGTCAGCGGGGGAGCTCCTACAATGAGCAGTTCTTC. This chain links TRBV20-1 with TRBJ2-1; 8 positions agree with TRBD2. The J segment lost 0 bases and the V segment lost 3 bases, leaving 4 bases of the junction unmatched. The germline CDR1 and CDR2 sequences are DFQATT and SNEGSKA (reference sequence). CDR3 size: 15 residues.

The rearrangement joins TRBV7-2 to TRBJ1-2; weak D call: TRBD1 (6 bases). CDR1 is SGHTA, CDR2 FQGNSA, per germline. Between the trimmed V and J ends, which lost 1 base and 7 bases, there was a span of 13 bases. This CDR3 contains 14 residues. The DNA for the CDR3 is TGTGCCAGCAGCTTAGGTTACAGGGATCGTGGCTACACCTTC. This gives the protein CASSLGYRDRGYTF.

The genes are TRBV5-1 and TRBJ1-1; no definite D call. Trimming left V 4 bases short and J 4 bases short, with 17 bases between. The CDR3 is 15 amino acids. The germline CDR1 and CDR2 sequences are SGHRS and YFSETQ. CDR3 loop: CASSGQQIPTTEAFF. The CDR3 DNA reads as TGCGCCAGCAGCGGGCAACAGATCCCTACCACTGAAGCTTTCTTT.

The V call is TRBV9, the J call TRBJ2-7, with D possibly matching TRBD2 (6 bases). This CDR3 has 15 residues. The V end was cut by 0 bases, the J end by 5 bases, with 15 bases between. CDR1 SGDLS and CDR2 YYNGEE come from the germline V gene. In nucleotides, the CDR3 is TGTGCCAGCAGCGTAGGACCGTCTAGCGCCAACGAGCAGTACTTC. Translating it yields CASSVGPSSANEQYF.

This clone came up once. Here the CDR3 reads CAWSTTGLTGELFF. CDR3 nucleotide sequence: TGTGCCTGGAGCACAACAGGGTTAACCGGGGAGCTGTTTTTT. This chain joins TRBV30 and TRBJ2-2; perhaps TRBD1 as D (6 bases). Trimming removed 3 bases at V and 5 bases at J, with 13 bases between. The germline CDR1 and CDR2 sequences are GTSNPN and SVGIG (reference sequence). The CDR3 is made up of 14 amino acids.

The chain combines TRBV29-1 with TRBJ2-1, with a tentative D call TRBD2 (5 bases). The CDR3 loop spans 12 amino acids. V lost 4 bases to trimming and J lost 5 bases, with 9 bases between them. Germline loops: CDR1 SQVTM, CDR2 ANQGSEA. CDR3 coding DNA: TGCAGCGTTGCGCGGGCTAACAATGAGCAGTTCTTC. This gives the protein CSVARANNEQFF.

This clone appeared a single time. The chain combines TRBV5-1 with TRBJ1-1; a weak D match, TRBD1 (6 bases). Per the germline V gene, CDR1 is SGHRS and CDR2 is YFSETQ. CDR3 length: 13 residues. V shed 4 bases and J shed 7 bases, with 14 bases lying between them. The CDR3 spells CASSQGQGLEAFF. Written as DNA, the CDR3 is TGCGCCAGCAGCCAGGGACAAGGACTTGAAGCTTTCTTT. Full variable domain (rest looked up from reference TRBV5-1 and TRBJ1-1): KAGVTQTPRYLIKTRGQQVTLSCSPISGHRSVSWYQQTPGQGLQFLFEYFSETQRNKGNFPGRFSGRQFSNSRSEMNVSTLELGDSALYLCASSQGQGLEAFFGQGTRLTVV.